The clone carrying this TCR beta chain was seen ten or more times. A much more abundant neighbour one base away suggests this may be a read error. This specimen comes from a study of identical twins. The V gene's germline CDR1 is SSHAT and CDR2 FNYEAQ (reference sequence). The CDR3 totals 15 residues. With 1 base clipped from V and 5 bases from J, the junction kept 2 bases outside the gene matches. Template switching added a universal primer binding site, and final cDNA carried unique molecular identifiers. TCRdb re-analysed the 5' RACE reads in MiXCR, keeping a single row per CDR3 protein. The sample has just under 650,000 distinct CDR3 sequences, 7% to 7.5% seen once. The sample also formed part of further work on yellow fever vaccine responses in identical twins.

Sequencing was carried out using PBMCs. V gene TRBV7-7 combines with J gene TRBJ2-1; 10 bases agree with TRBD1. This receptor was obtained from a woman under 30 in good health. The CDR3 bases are TGTGCCAGCAGCTTAGGACAGGGGGCCAACAATGAGCAGTTCTTC. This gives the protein CASSLGQGANNEQFF.